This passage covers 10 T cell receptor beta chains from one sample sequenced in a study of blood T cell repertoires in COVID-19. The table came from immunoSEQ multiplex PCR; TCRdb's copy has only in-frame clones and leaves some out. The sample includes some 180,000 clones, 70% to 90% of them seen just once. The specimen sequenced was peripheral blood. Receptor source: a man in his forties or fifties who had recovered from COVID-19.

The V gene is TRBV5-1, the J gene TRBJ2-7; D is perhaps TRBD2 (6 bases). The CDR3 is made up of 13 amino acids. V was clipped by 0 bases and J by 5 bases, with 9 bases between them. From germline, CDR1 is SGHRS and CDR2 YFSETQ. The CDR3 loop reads CASSLEGGNEQYF. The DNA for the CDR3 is TGCGCCAGCAGCTTGGAAGGAGGGAACGAGCAGTACTTC.

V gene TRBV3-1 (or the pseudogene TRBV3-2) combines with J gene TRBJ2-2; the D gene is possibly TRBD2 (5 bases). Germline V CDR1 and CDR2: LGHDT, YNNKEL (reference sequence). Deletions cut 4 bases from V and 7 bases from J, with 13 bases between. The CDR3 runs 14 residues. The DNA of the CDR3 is TGTGCCAGCAGCCGGAGGCGAGTCAGCGGGGAGCTGTTTTTT. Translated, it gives CASSRRRVSGELFF.

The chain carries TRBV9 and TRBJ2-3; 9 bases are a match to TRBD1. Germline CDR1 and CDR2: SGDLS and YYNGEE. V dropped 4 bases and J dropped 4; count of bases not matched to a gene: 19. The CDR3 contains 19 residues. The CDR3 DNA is TGTGCCAGCAGCTCAAGGGAGGGGACAGGGCGTTACTTTTCAGATACGCAGTATTTT. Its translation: CASSSREGTGRYFSDTQYF.

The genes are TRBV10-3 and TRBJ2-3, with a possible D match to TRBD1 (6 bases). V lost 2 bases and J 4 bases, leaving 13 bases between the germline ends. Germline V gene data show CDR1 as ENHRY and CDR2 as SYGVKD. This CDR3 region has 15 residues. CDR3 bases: TGTGCCATCAGTGAGGCTACAGGGTCGGCAGATACGCAGTATTTT. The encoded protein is CAISEATGSADTQYF.

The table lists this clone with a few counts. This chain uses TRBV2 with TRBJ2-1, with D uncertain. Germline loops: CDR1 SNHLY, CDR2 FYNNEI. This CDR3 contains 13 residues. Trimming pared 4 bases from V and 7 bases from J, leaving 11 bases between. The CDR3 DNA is TGTGCCAGCAGTGTTGGGCCGAGAAATGAGCAGTTCTTC. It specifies CASSVGPRNEQFF.

The CDR3 DNA sequence: TGTGCCAGCAGCTTGCATGGTGGAACTATTGGCTACACCTTC. Residues: CASSLHGGTIGYTF. This chain links TRBV7-2 with TRBJ1-2; D gene unclear. The CDR3 is made up of 14 amino acids. Trimming pared 3 bases from V and 7 bases from J, leaving 15 bases between. The germline V gene has CDR1 SGHTA and CDR2 FQGNSA.

This CDR3 is CASSQEVRGGTDTQYF. CDR3 DNA: TGTGCCAGCAGCCAAGAGGTTCGGGGAGGCACAGATACGCAGTATTTT. The chain is built from TRBV4-2 and TRBJ2-3; D might be TRBD2 (5 bases). From germline, CDR1 is LGHNA and CDR2 YNFKEQ. The CDR3 loop spans 16 amino acids. The V gene lost 0 bases and the J gene lost 1 base, with 11 bases spanning the gap.

The CDR3 reads CASSEGGTYEQYF. The CDR3 bases are TGTGCCAGCAGTGAAGGGGGCACCTACGAGCAGTACTTC. The chain carries TRBV6-1 and TRBJ2-7; the D gene is possibly TRBD1 (5 bases). V was shortened by 1 base and J by 2 bases, with 6 bases between the two germline ends. This CDR3 spans 13 amino acids. Germline CDR1 MNHNS, CDR2 SASEGT.

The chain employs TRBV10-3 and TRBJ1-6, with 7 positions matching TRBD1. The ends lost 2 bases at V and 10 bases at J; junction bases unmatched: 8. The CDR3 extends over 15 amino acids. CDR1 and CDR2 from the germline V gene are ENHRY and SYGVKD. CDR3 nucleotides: TGTGCCATCAGTGAGGGGGGACAGACGGGCTCACCCCTCCACTTT. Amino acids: CAISEGGQTGSPLHF.

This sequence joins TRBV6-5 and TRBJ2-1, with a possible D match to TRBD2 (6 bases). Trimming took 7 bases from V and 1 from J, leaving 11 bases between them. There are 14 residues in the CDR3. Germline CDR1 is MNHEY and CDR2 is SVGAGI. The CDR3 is CASMEGGSYNEQFF. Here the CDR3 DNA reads TGTGCCAGCATGGAGGGCGGATCCTACAATGAGCAGTTCTTC.